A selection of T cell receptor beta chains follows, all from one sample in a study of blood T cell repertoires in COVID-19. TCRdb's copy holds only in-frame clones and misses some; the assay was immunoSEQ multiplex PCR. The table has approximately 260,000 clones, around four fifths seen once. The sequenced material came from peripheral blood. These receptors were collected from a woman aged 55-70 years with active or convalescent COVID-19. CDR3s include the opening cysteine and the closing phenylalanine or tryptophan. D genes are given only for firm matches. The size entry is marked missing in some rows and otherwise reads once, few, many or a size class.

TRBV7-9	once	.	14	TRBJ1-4	CASSPIPTNEKLFF	TGTGCCAGCAGCCCCATTCCAACTAATGAAAAACTGTTTTTT
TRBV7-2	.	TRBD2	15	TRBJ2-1	CASSPYLAGGDEQFF	TGTGCCAGCAGCCCTTACTTAGCGGGCGGGGATGAGCAGTTCTTC
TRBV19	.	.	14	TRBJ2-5	CASSIGGAQETQYF	TGTGCCAGTAGTATCGGCGGAGCCCAAGAGACCCAGTACTTC
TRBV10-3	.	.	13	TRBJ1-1	CAISRDKNTEAFF	TGTGCCATCAGCCGCGACAAGAACACTGAAGCTTTCTTT
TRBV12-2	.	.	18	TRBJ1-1	CASRFPVKGQSENTEAFF	TGTGCAAGTCGCTTCCCCGTGAAGGGACAGTCAGAGAACACTGAAGCTTTCTTT
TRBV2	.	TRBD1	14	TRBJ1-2	CASSKGTGDYGYTF	TGTGCCAGCAGCAAAGGGACAGGGGACTATGGCTACACCTTC
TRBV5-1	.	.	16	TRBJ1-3	CASSLVAGFSGNTIYF	TGCGCCAGCAGCTTGGTCGCAGGGTTCTCTGGAAACACCATATATTTT
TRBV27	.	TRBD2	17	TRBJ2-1	CASSSRLTSGTYNEQFF	TGTGCCAGCAGCTCCCGTCTTACTAGCGGAACCTACAATGAGCAGTTCTTC
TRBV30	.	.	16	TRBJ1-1	CAWTWLGHQRNTEAFF	TGTGCCTGGACTTGGCTAGGCCATCAACGGAACACTGAAGCTTTCTTT
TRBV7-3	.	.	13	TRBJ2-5	CASSPGGPETQYF	TGTGCCAGCAGCCCCGGAGGGCCAGAGACCCAGTACTTC
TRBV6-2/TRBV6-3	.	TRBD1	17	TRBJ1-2	CASSSNPSAGGGYGYTF	TGTGCCAGCAGTTCCAACCCCTCCGCAGGGGGCGGATATGGCTACACCTTC
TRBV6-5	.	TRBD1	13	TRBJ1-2	CASRTGGDYGYTF	TGTGCCAGCAGGACAGGGGGCGACTATGGCTACACCTTC
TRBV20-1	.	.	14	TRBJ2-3	CSASAVGRQDTQYF	TGCAGTGCTAGTGCAGTGGGCAGGCAAGATACGCAGTATTTT
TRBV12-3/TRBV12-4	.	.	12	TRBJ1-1	CASSLRRTEAFF	TGTGCCAGCAGTTTAAGGCGGACTGAAGCTTTCTTT
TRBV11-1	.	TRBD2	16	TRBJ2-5	CASSPGGLAGASTQYF	TGTGCCAGCAGCCCAGGCGGCTTAGCGGGGGCCTCGACCCAGTACTTC
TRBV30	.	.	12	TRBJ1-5	CAWSGQTQPQHF	TGTGCCTGGAGCGGACAGACCCAGCCCCAGCATTTT
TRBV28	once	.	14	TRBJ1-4	CASSRPGGIEKLFF	TGTGCCAGCAGCCGCCCGGGGGGCATTGAAAAACTGTTTTTT
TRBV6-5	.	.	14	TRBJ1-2	CASRSGSGGVGYTF	TGTGCCAGCAGGTCAGGGAGTGGGGGGGTTGGCTACACCTTC
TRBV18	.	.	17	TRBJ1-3	CASSPPQALGSGNTIYF	TGTGCCAGCTCACCACCGCAGGCTTTAGGCTCTGGAAACACCATATATTTT
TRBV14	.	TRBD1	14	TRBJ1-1	CASSPDREGTEAFF	TGTGCCAGCAGCCCGGACAGGGAGGGGACTGAAGCTTTCTTT
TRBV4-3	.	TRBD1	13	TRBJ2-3	CASSQTGTTTQYF	TGCGCCAGCAGCCAGACAGGGACCACTACGCAGTATTTT
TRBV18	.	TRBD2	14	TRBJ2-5	CASSPGLAQETQYF	TGTGCCAGCTCACCGGGACTAGCCCAAGAGACCCAGTACTTC
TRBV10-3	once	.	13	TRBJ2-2	CAISFTNTGELFF	TGTGCCATCAGTTTTACGAACACCGGGGAGCTGTTTTTT
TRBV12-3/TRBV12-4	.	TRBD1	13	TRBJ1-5	CASSRTGFQPQHF	TGTGCCAGCAGTCGGACAGGGTTTCAGCCCCAGCATTTT
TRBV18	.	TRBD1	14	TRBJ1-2	CASSSGQGAGGYTF	TGTGCCAGCTCCTCGGGACAGGGGGCTGGCGGCTACACCTTC
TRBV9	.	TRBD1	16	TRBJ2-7	CASSPPPGTDAYEQYF	TGTGCCAGCAGCCCCCCGCCCGGGACAGACGCCTACGAGCAGTACTTC
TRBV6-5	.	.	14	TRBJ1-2	CASSSTEDAYGYTF	TGTGCCAGCAGTTCGACAGAGGATGCCTATGGCTACACCTTC
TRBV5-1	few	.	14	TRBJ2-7	CASSLTYRGYEQYF	TGCGCCAGCAGCTTGACTTATCGAGGCTACGAGCAGTACTTC
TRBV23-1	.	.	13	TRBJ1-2	CASTDQKPYGYTF	TGCGCCAGTACCGATCAGAAACCCTATGGCTACACCTTC
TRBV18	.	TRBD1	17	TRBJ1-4	CASSPMRDRVSGGKLFF	TGTGCCAGCTCACCGATGCGGGACAGGGTCTCCGGTGGAAAACTGTTTTTT
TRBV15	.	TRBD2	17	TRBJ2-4	CATSRDSGGGAKNIQYF	TGTGCCACCAGCAGAGATTCGGGAGGAGGAGCCAAAAACATTCAGTACTTC
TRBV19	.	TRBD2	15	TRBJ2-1	CASRPGWGGNNEQFF	TGTGCCAGTAGACCCGGGTGGGGGGGGAACAATGAGCAGTTCTTC